This record covers a single T cell receptor beta chain. These data are taken from a study of human T cells and chemical hapten exposure. This CDR3 is built from 17 residues. V trimming: 1 base; J trimming: 0 bases; junction bases outside the gene matches: 11. The germline V gene has CDR1 DFQATT and CDR2 SNEGSKA (reference sequence). MiXCR, applied by TCRdb to the RACE reads, yields one record per CDR3 protein. Seen here are approximately 160,000 distinct CDR3 sequences, roughly 25% observed once, and the top ten hold approximately 2.3%. The time point: patch test 3, about 24 weeks after DPC sensitization. Indicated treatment: therapeutic diphenylcyclopropenone sensitization with weekly scalp DPC.

The input for sequencing was whole blood, taken in connection with sensitization to the hapten diphenylcyclopropenone (DPC). V is TRBV20-1 and J is TRBJ1-2; 7 bases line up with TRBD1. The TCR comes from a woman in her late teens or twenties with alopecia areata. Some clones in this sample may be carry-over from other donors' samples. In nucleotides, the CDR3 is TGCAGTGCTAGAGCTACGACCGGACAGGCGTCTAACTATGGCTACACCTTC. Protein: CSARATTGQASNYGYTF.